What follows describes a single T cell receptor (beta chain). This record comes from a study of shared clonotypes between healthy human individuals. V was cut by 0 bases and J by 5 bases, with 13 bases left in between. Germline CDR1 reads LNHDA; CDR2 reads SQIVND (reference sequence). The CDR3 has 15 amino acids. Only in-frame clones appear in the TCRdb table, and some are missing; sequencing was by immunoSEQ multiplex PCR. The sample lists more than 2 million clones, approximately 95% occurring once. The receptor's source is a man younger than 35 in good health. The rearrangement uses TRBV19 and TRBJ1-2; TRBD1 might be the D (6 bases). The source material was naive CD4+ T cells sorted from blood. As for subset: CD45RA+ positively selected. CDR3 region: CASSIEGRGRYGYTF. In DNA, the CDR3 is TGTGCCAGTAGTATAGAGGGCAGGGGAAGGTATGGCTACACCTTC.